These 7 T cell receptor beta chains originate from one sample sequenced in a study of PD-1 blockade in classical Hodgkin lymphoma. The protocol was immunoSEQ multiplex PCR, while the TCRdb copy is restricted to in-frame clones and leaves out a portion. The sample lists approximately 24,000 clones; around 84% were seen once. This sample's time point: cycle 4 day 1 (C4D1), after 5 to 7 weeks of nivolumab. Exposure to brentuximab vedotin varied, and each patient had relapsed following autologous stem cell transplantation. This specimen consisted of peripheral blood mononuclear cells (PBMCs), obtained before the fourth cycle of nivolumab. The receptors come from a human donor with classical Hodgkin lymphoma.

The chain uses TRBV7-6 and TRBJ2-1; 10 bases line up with TRBD2. The CDR3 consists of 15 residues. V lost 5 bases to trimming and J lost 6 bases; unmatched junction nucleotides: 7. In germline, CDR1 is SGHVS, CDR2 FNYEAQ. The CDR3 bases are TGTGCCAGCAGCCTCGGACTAGCGGAGGGCAATGAGCAGTTCTTC. It translates to CASSLGLAEGNEQFF.

In this sample, this clone turned up once. The chain uses TRBV9 and TRBJ1-2; 11 bases line up with TRBD1. V lost 3 bases, J lost 3 bases, and 1 base stayed unmatched. The CDR3 length is 14 residues. CDR1 is SGDLS and CDR2 is YYNGEE in the germline V gene. This CDR3 is CASSGTGGHYGYTF. The CDR3 nucleotides are TGTGCCAGCAGCGGGACAGGGGGCCACTATGGCTACACCTTC.

V usage is TRBV4-3 and J usage is TRBJ2-1, with 7 nucleotides matching TRBD2. With 2 bases clipped from V and 9 bases from J, the junction kept 19 bases outside the gene matches. Germline V CDR1 and CDR2: LGHNA, YSLEER. This CDR3 spans 18 amino acids. CDR3 bases: TGCGCCAGCAGCCAATACCCCAATTTGACTAGCAGTTGTTGTGAGCAGTTCTTC. It encodes CASSQYPNLTSSCCEQFF.

V usage is TRBV11-1 and J usage is TRBJ2-7; D is undetermined. V lost 7 bases and J 6 bases, leaving 22 bases between the germline ends. Germline values: CDR1 SGHAT, CDR2 FQDESV (reference sequence). This CDR3 region has 15 residues. DNA for the CDR3: TGTGCCAGCATTTTTACCGACTTCGTATCTGGCGAGCAGTACTTC. Its protein is CASIFTDFVSGEQYF.

This clone has a handful of counts. The CDR3 region is CASSGRLAYYNEQFF. The CDR3, as DNA: TGTGCCAGCAGTGGACGACTAGCTTACTACAATGAGCAGTTCTTC. The V gene is TRBV28, the J gene TRBJ2-1, with TRBD2 matching 7 bases. In germline, CDR1 is MDHEN, CDR2 SYDVKM. The CDR3 has 15 residues. V shed 5 bases, J shed 3 bases, and the junction held 7 bases outside the gene matches.

The chain links TRBV19 to TRBJ1-1, with a weak D call TRBD1 (6 bases). V lost 4 bases to trimming and J lost 1 base, with 16 bases between them. Germline V CDR1 and CDR2: LNHDA, SQIVND (reference sequence). This CDR3 spans 16 amino acids. The CDR3 DNA sequence: TGTGCCAGTAGTACAATGACCCAGGGACAGAACACTGAAGCTTTCTTT. Translated, it gives CASSTMTQGQNTEAFF.

The rearrangement uses TRBV19 and TRBJ2-3; D may be TRBD2 (6 bases). This CDR3 contains 16 residues. Germline V gene data show CDR1 as LNHDA and CDR2 as SQIVND (reference sequence). Trimming pared 5 bases from V and 0 bases from J, leaving 15 bases between. This CDR3 is CASSPGGTQSTDTQYF. DNA for the CDR3: TGTGCCAGTAGTCCTGGGGGGACTCAAAGCACAGATACGCAGTATTTT.